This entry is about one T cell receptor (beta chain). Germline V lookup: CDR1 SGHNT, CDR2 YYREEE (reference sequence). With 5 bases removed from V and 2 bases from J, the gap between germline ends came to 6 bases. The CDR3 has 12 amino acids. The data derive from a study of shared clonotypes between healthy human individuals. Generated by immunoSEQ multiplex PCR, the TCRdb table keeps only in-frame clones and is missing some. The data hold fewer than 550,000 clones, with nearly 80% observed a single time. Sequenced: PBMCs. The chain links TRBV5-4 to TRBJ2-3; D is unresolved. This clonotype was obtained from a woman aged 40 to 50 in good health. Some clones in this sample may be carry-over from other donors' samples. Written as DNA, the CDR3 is TGTGCCAGCAGAGGGCCCACAGATACGCAGTATTTT. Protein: CASRGPTDTQYF.